This is a list of T cell receptor beta chains from one sample in a study of T-cell memory formation after mild COVID-19. TCRdb called the 5' RACE reads again in MiXCR, with one record for every CDR3 protein. The sample lists over 450,000 distinct CDR3 sequences; roughly 20% were seen once. The sequenced sample consisted of PBMCs or a T cell subset sorted from them (not recorded which). These TCRs come from an adult woman who had mild COVID-19 (a few samples of this study predate the infection). Cell type and time point are not known. Each CDR3 is given with its conserved first and last residue. A D gene is named only where the DNA matches it firmly. Size is stated for part of the rows, as once, few or many counts, or as a class when the clone is expanded.

NA	TRBJ1-6	TRBV19	NA	TGTGCCAGTAGTGACCGAGAGGGTTATAATTCACCCCTCCACTTT	CASSDREGYNSPLHF
few	TRBJ2-2	TRBV19	NA	TGTGCCAGTAGCCTCCCGGCAGCTTCGGTCGGGGAGCTGTTTTTT	CASSLPAASVGELFF
NA	TRBJ2-7	TRBV12-3/TRBV12-4	TRBD2	TGTGCCACCGCGGGGGGCTACGAGCAGTACTTC	CATAGGYEQYF
few	TRBJ1-1	TRBV7-9	TRBD1	TGTGCCAGCAGCATCGGGACAGGGTTGAACACTGAAGCTTTCTTT	CASSIGTGLNTEAFF
few	TRBJ1-2	TRBV6-5	NA	TGTGCCAGCAGTTACTCGATAGATCTCTATGGCTACACCTTC	CASSYSIDLYGYTF
NA	TRBJ2-2	TRBV4-3	TRBD2	TGCGCCAGCAGCCAAGATCTTGGCTACTCCCCAGCGGGAGGTAGAGTTGCCGGGGAGCTGTTTTTT	CASSQDLGYSPAGGRVAGELFF
NA	TRBJ1-6	TRBV11-2	NA	TGTGCCAGCAGCTTAGAGACAGGCCCGGCTTCACCCCTCCACTTT	CASSLETGPASPLHF
NA	TRBJ1-4	TRBV7-9	NA	TGTGCCAGCAGCTTAAAGTCTGCCCTTAATGAAAAACTGTTTTTT	CASSLKSALNEKLFF
few	TRBJ2-1	TRBV11-2	TRBD2	TGTGCCAGCAGCTTAGAGCTAACGGGACTAGCGGGGCCAACGGTTAAGTTCTTC	CASSLELTGLAGPTVKFF
NA	TRBJ1-2	TRBV5-1	NA	TGCGCCAGCAGCTTCAGGGAGTCGGATGGCTACACCTTC	CASSFRESDGYTF
few	TRBJ1-5	TRBV5-1	NA	TGCGCCAGCAGCTTGGGTGACTATCTTGACGGCAATCAGCCCCAGCATTTT	CASSLGDYLDGNQPQHF
NA	TRBJ1-1	TRBV7-2	NA	TGTGCCAGCAGCTCCCGGCCACCGAACACTGAAGCTTTCTTT	CASSSRPPNTEAFF
few	TRBJ2-3	TRBV5-6	NA	TGTGCCAGCAGCCGACAGGAGCCAGATACGCAGTATTTT	CASSRQEPDTQYF
NA	TRBJ1-4	TRBV7-9	TRBD1	TGTGCCAGCAGCCAACAAACAGGGGGGATGGAAAAACTGTTTTTT	CASSQQTGGMEKLFF
NA	TRBJ2-3	TRBV7-9	TRBD2	TGTGCCAGCAGCCGTAAGCGGGAGGGCGCAGATACGCAGTATTTT	CASSRKREGADTQYF
few	TRBJ2-3	TRBV12-3/TRBV12-4	NA	TGTGCCAGCAGTTTTAGGCGGGGGCCACGCTTTAGCACAGATACGCAGTATTTT	CASSFRRGPRFSTDTQYF
few	TRBJ2-5	TRBV7-8	TRBD1	TGTGCCAGTCGAAGAGACAGGGAAGAGACCCAGTACTTC	CASRRDREETQYF
NA	TRBJ1-3	TRBV10-2	NA	TGCGCCAGCAGAAGACAGGACTCTGGAAACACCATATATTTT	CASRRQDSGNTIYF
NA	TRBJ1-1	TRBV5-4	NA	TGTGCCAGCAGCTTTTCGAAGCTAACAGGCGGAACTGAAGCTTTCTTT	CASSFSKLTGGTEAFF
NA	TRBJ2-1	TRBV18	NA	TGTGCCAGCTCACCACCTAGGGTATCCCCTCCCGGGAATGAGCAGTTCTTC	CASSPPRVSPPGNEQFF
NA	TRBJ2-3	TRBV6-5	TRBD2	TGTGCCAGCAGGAAAGGACTAGCGGGTTCAGATACGCAGTATTTT	CASRKGLAGSDTQYF
few	TRBJ2-7	TRBV9	TRBD1	TGTGCCAGCAGCCCGTCCTCCGGGACAGGCCATTCCTACGAGCAGTACTTC	CASSPSSGTGHSYEQYF
NA	TRBJ2-3	TRBV24-1	TRBD1	TGTGCCACCAGTATCGGGGGACAGGGGTCGCCAGATACGCAGTATTTT	CATSIGGQGSPDTQYF
many	TRBJ1-3	TRBV30	NA	TGTGCCTGGAGTTATCACTCTGGAAACACCATATATTTT	CAWSYHSGNTIYF
few	TRBJ2-7	TRBV7-6	NA	TGTGCCAGCAGCTTAGCGTTGGGCGGGGCGCAGTACTTC	CASSLALGGAQYF
few	TRBJ1-6	TRBV4-1	NA	TGCGCCAGCAGCCAAGCCAGGAGGGTCGGAAATTCACCCCTCCACTTT	CASSQARRVGNSPLHF
NA	TRBJ2-7	TRBV12-3/TRBV12-4	TRBD1	TGTGCCAGCAGCCGAAAGGGACAGGGCAGCTACGAGCAGTACTTC	CASSRKGQGSYEQYF
NA	TRBJ2-5	TRBV13	NA	TGTGCCAGCAGCTCGGGTCGTCCGGAGACCCAGTACTTC	CASSSGRPETQYF
many	TRBJ2-2	TRBV7-2	TRBD1	TGTGCCAGCAGACCCCCGGGACAGGGGTCCACCGGGGAGCTGTTTTTT	CASRPPGQGSTGELFF
few	TRBJ2-3	TRBV6-2/TRBV6-3	NA	TGTGCCAGCATAGGGGCGTACACAGATACGCAGTATTTT	CASIGAYTDTQYF
few	TRBJ2-2	TRBV29-1	TRBD2	TGCAGCGCCATCAAGCGGGGGAACACCGGGGAGCTGTTTTTT	CSAIKRGNTGELFF
NA	TRBJ2-3	TRBV10-3	NA	TGTGCCATCAGTGACCAATGGGGGCATACAGATACGCAGTATTTT	CAISDQWGHTDTQYF
few	TRBJ2-2	TRBV7-9	NA	TGTGCCAGCAGCTCCCAGGAGGGCGCGAACACCGGGGAGCTGTTTTTT	CASSSQEGANTGELFF